This T cell receptor (beta chain) was profiled in a study of spatial heterogeneity in lung cancer. Background on the study: Detected sequences consistently included more beta-chain ones than alpha-chain ones. In the raw reads, each unique TCR and UMI combination was present more than ten times on average. Broader study findings: At tumor resection, ubiquitous expanded TCRs were detected in blood more often than later.

This clonotype was recorded at least ten times. Its antigen is undetermined. This CDR3 spans 12 amino acids. V was pared by 7 bases and J by 11 bases, with 14 bases between. CDR1 SNHLY and CDR2 FYNNEI come from the germline V gene. Time point defined: sample taken at primary tumor resection. Whole RNA from tumor, nontumor lung or frozen PBMC was sequenced unsorted. Every TCR cDNA molecule bore its own unique molecular identifier. In TCRdb, the 5' RACE reads were re-called with MiXCR into one record per CDR3 protein. The sample includes around 40,000 distinct CDR3 sequences, 4% to 6% of them seen just once.

This chain links TRBV2 with TRBJ1-4; D perhaps matches TRBD1 (5 bases). The sequence came from a female donor with early-stage non-small cell lung cancer. The material sequenced was PBMCs, taken at surgery. CDR3 sequence reads: CASNPTGGKLFF. As DNA, the CDR3 is TGTGCCAGCAACCCGACGGGGGGGAAACTGTTTTTT.